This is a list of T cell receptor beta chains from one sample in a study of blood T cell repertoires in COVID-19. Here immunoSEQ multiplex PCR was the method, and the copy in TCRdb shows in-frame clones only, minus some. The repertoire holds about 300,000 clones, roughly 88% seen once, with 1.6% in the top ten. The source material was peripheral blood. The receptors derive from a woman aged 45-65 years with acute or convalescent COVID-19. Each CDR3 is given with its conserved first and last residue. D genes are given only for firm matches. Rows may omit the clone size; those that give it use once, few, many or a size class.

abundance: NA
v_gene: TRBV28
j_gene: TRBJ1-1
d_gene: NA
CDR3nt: TGTGCCAGCAGTTTGGGGGGGGAAAACCCTGAAGCTTTCTTT
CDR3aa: CASSLGGENPEAFF

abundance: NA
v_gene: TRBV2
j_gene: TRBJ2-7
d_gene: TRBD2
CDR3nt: TGTGCCAGCAATACCGGGACTAGCCCTCCCTACGAGCAGTACTTC
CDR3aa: CASNTGTSPPYEQYF

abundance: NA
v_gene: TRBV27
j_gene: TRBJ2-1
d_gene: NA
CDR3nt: TGTGCCAGCAGCTCCCGCCCTAGAATAGCCTACAATGAGCAGTTCTTC
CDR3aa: CASSSRPRIAYNEQFF

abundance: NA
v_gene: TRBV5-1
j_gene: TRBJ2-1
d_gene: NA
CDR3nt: TGCGCCAGCAGCTTGAGGGACAGGGCGGTGGCGGGAGGTTACAATGAGCAGTTCTTC
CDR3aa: CASSLRDRAVAGGYNEQFF

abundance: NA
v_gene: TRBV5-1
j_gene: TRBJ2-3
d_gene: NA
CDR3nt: TGCGCCAGCAGCTTGGAGACACCACTCAGGGATACGCAGTATTTT
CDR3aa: CASSLETPLRDTQYF

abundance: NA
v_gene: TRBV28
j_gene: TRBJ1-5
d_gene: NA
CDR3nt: TGTGCCAGCGCTCGACTGGAACTCAATCAGCCCCAGCATTTT
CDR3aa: CASARLELNQPQHF

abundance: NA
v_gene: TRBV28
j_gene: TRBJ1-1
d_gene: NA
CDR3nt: TGTGCCAGCAGCCTCAGGGTAGTGTCCACTGAAGCTTTCTTT
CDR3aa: CASSLRVVSTEAFF

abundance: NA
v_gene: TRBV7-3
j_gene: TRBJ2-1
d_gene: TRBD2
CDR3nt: TGTGCCAGCAGCTTCAAGCGGGAAAATGAGCAGTTCTTC
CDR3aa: CASSFKRENEQFF

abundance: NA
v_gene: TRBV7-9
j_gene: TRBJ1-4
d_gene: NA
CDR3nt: TGTGCCAGCAGCTTAGGTTCATCAACTAATGAAAAACTGTTTTTT
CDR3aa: CASSLGSSTNEKLFF

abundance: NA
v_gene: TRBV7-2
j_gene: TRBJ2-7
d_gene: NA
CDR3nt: TGTGCCAGCAGCCCCGGGGGGCCCTACGAGCAGTACTTC
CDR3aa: CASSPGGPYEQYF

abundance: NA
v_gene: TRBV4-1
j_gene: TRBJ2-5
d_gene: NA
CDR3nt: TGTGCCAGCAGCCAAGAGGAGAGAGAGACCCAGTACTTC
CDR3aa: CASSQEERETQYF

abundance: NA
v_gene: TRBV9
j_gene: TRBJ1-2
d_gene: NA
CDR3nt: TGTGCCAGCAGCGTAGGAATACAAGCTAACTATGGCTACACCTTC
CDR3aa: CASSVGIQANYGYTF

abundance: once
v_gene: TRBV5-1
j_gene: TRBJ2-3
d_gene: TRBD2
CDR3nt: TGCGCCAGCAGCCCCCATGGACTAGCAGCCAACACAGATACGCAGTATTTT
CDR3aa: CASSPHGLAANTDTQYF

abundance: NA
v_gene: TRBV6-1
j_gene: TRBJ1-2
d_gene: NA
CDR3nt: TGTGCCAGCAGTGAAAGAGGACAATTTATTTTCTATGGCTACACCTTC
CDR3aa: CASSERGQFIFYGYTF

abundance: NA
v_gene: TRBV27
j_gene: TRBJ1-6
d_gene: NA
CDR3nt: TGTGCCAGCAGTTTAGAGGGCGGCATTAGATCTTCGGCCCTCCACTTT
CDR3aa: CASSLEGGIRSSALHF

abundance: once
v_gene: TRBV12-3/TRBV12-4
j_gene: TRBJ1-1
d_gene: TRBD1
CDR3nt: TGTGCCAGCAGAGGACAGGGATGGACTGAAGCTTTCTTT
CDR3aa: CASRGQGWTEAFF

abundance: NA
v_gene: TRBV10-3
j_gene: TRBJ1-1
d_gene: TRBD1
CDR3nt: TGTGCCATCAGGGGGAGACAGGGGGCCCACACTGAAGCTTTCTTT
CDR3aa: CAIRGRQGAHTEAFF

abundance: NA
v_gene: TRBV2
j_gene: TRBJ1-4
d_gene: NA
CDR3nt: TGTGCCAGCAGGTCCCGGACAGCAACTAATGAAAAACTGTTTTTT
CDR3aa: CASRSRTATNEKLFF

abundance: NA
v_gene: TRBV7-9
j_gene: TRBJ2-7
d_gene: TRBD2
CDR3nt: TGTGCCAGCAGCCTTCTAGCGGGCCTAAACTACGAGCAGTACTTC
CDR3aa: CASSLLAGLNYEQYF

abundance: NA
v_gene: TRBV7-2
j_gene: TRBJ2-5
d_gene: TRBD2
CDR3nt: TGTGCCAGCAGACCGGGACTAGCGGGGGGGCAAGAGACCCAGTACTTC
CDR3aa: CASRPGLAGGQETQYF

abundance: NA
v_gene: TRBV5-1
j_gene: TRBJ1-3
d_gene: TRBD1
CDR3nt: TGCGCCAGCAGCTTGGACCCGACAGGGAGAGGAAACACCATATATTTT
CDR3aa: CASSLDPTGRGNTIYF

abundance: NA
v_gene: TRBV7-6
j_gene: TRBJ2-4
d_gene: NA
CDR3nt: TGTGCCAGCAGCTTAGGAGATACCCAAGGGGCAAACATTCAGTACTTC
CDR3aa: CASSLGDTQGANIQYF

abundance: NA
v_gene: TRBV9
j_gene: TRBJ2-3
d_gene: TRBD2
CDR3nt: TGTGCCAGCAGCTTTAGCGGGAAGCTAGATACGCAGTATTTT
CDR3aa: CASSFSGKLDTQYF

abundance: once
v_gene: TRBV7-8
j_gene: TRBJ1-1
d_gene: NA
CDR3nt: TGTGCCAGCAGCTTACGAAGGGGGTTGAGCGCTGAAGCTTTCTTT
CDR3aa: CASSLRRGLSAEAFF

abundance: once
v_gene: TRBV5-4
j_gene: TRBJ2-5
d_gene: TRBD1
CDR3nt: TGTGCCAGCAGCTTGTACGGGACAGTCCAAGAGACCCAGTACTTC
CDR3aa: CASSLYGTVQETQYF

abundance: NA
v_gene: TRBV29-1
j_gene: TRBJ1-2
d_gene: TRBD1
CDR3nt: TGCAGCGTTACCGGGACAGGGCTTTACAAAGATGGCTACACCTTC
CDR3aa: CSVTGTGLYKDGYTF

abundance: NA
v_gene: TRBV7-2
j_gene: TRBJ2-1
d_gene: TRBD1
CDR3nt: TGTGCCAGCAGCTGGACAGGGGCTTCAGAGCAGTTCTTC
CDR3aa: CASSWTGASEQFF

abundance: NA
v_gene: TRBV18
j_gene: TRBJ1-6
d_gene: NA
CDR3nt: TGTGCCAGCTCACCAGTTCAGGTCTATAATTCACCCCTCCACTTT
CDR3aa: CASSPVQVYNSPLHF

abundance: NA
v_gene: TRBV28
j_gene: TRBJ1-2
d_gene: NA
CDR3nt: TGTGCCAGCAATCGGGGGAATTACTATGGCTACACCTTC
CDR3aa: CASNRGNYYGYTF